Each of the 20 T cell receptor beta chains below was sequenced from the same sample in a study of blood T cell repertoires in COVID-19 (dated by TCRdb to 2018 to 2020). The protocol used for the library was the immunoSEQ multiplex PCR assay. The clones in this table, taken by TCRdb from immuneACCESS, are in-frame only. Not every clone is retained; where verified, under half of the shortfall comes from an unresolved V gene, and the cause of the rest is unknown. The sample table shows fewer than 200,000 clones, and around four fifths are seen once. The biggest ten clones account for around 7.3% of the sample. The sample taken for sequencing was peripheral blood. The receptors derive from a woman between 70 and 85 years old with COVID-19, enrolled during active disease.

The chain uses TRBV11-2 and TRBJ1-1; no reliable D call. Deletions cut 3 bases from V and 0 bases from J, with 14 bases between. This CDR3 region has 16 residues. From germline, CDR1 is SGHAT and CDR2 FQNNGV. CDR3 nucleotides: TGTGCCAGCAGCTTGAGGTCCTTCCCGATGAACACTGAAGCTTTCTTT. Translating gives CASSLRSFPMNTEAFF.

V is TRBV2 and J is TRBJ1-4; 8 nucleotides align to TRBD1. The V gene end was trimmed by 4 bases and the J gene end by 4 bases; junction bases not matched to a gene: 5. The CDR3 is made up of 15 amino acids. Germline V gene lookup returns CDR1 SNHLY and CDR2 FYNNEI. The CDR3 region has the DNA TGTGCCAGCAGTGTACAACAGGGGGGTAATGAAAAACTGTTTTTT. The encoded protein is CASSVQQGGNEKLFF.

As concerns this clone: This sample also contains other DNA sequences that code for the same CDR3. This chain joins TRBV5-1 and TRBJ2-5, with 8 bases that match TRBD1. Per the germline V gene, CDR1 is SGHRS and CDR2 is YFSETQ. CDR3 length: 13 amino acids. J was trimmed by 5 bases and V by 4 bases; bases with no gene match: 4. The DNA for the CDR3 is TGCGCCAGCAGCCCGGACAGGGTGGAGACCCAGTACTTC. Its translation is CASSPDRVETQYF.

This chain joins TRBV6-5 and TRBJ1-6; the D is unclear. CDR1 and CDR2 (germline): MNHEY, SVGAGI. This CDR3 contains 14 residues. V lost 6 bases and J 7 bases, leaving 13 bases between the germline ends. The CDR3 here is CASSRLELNSPLHF. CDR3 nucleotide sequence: TGTGCCAGCAGCCGCCTCGAGTTGAATTCACCCCTCCACTTT.

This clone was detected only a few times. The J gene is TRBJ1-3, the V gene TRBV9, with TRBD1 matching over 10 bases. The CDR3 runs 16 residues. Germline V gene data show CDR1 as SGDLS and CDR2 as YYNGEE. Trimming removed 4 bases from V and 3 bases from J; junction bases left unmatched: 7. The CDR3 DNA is TGTGCCAGCAGCCTCCAGGGACAGGGGAGTGGAAACACCATATATTTT. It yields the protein CASSLQGQGSGNTIYF. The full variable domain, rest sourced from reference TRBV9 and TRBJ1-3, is DSGVTQTPKHLITATGQRVTLRCSPRSGDLSVYWYQQSLDQGLQFLIQYYNGEERAKGNILERFSAQQFPDLHSELNLSSLELGDSALYFCASSLQGQGSGNTIYFGEGSWLTVV.

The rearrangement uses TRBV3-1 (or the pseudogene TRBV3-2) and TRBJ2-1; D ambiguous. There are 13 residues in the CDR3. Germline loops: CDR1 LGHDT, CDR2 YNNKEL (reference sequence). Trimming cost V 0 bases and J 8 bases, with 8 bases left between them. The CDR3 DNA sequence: TGTGCCAGCAGCCAAGATGAACGGGATGAGCAGTTCTTC. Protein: CASSQDERDEQFF.

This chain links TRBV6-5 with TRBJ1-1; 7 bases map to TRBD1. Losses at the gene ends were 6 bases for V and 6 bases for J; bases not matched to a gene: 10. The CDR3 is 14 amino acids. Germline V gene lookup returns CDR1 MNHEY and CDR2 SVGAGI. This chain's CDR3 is CASRRTGDWAEAFF. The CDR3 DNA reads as TGTGCCAGCAGACGGACAGGTGATTGGGCTGAAGCTTTCTTT.

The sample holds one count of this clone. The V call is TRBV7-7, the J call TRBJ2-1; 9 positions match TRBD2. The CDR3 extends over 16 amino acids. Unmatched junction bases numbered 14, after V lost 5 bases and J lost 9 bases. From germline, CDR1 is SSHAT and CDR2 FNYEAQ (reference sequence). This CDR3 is CASSENSGSKKSEQFF. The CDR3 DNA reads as TGTGCCAGCAGCGAAAATAGCGGGAGTAAAAAGAGTGAGCAGTTCTTC.

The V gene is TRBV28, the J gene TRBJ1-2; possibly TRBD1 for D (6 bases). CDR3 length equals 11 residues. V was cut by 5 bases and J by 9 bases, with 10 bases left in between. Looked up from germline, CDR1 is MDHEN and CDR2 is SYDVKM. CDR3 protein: CASSDRFSYTF. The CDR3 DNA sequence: TGTGCCAGCAGTGACAGGTTTAGCTACACCTTC.

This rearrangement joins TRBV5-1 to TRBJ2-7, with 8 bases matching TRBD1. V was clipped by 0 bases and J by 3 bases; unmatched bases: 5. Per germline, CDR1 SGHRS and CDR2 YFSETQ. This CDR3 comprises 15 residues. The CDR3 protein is CASSLEQGGLYEQYF. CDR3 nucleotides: TGCGCCAGCAGCTTGGAACAGGGGGGTCTCTACGAGCAGTACTTC.

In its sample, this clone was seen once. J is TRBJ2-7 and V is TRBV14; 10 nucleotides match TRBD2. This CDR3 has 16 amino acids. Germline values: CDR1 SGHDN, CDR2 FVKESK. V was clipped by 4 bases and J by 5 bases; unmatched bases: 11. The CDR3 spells CASSLASGRVLDEQYF. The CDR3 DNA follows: TGTGCCAGCAGCCTTGCTAGCGGGAGAGTACTAGACGAGCAGTACTTC. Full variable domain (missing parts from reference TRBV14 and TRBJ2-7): EAGVTQFPSHSVIEKGQTVTLRCDPISGHDNLYWYRRVMGKEIKFLLHFVKESKQDESGMPNNRFLAERTGGTYSTLKVQPAELEDSGVYFCASSLASGRVLDEQYFGPGTRLTVT.

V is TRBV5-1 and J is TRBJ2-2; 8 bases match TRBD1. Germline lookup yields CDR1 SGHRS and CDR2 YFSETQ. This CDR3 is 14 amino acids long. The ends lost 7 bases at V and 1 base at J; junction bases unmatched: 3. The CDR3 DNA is TGCGCCAGCCAGGGGGCTTTGAACACCGGGGAGCTGTTTTTT. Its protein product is CASQGALNTGELFF.

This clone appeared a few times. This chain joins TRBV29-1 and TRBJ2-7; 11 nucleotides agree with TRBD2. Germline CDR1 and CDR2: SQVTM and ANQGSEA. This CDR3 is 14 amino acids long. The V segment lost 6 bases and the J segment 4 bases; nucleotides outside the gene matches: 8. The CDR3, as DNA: TGCAGCGTCAAATTACTAGCGGGAGTTTACGAGCAGTACTTC. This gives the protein CSVKLLAGVYEQYF.

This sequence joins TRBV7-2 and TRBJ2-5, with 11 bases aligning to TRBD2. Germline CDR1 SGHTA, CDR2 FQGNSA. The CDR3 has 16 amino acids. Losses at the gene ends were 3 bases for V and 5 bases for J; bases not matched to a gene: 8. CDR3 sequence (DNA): TGTGCCAGCAGCTTTGATTCTAGCGGGAGGAGTGAGACCCAGTACTTC. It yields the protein CASSFDSSGRSETQYF.

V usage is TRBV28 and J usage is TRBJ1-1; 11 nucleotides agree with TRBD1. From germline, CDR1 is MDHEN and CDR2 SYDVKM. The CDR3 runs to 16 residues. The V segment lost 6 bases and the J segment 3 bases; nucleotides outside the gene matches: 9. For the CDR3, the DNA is TGTGCCAGCAGCCCCGGGACAGGGGGGGGGTACACTGAAGCTTTCTTT. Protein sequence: CASSPGTGGGYTEAFF.

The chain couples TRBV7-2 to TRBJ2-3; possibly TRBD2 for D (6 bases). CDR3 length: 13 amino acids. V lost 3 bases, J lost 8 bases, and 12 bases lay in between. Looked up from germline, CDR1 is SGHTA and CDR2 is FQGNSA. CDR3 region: CASSLGGEGTQYF. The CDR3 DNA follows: TGTGCCAGCAGCTTGGGGGGAGAGGGTACGCAGTATTTT. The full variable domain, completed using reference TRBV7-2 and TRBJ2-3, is GAGVSQSPSNKVTEKGKDVELRCDPISGHTALYWYRQSLGQGLEFLIYFQGNSAPDKSGLPSDRFSAERTGGSVSTLTIQRTQQEDSAVYLCASSLGGEGTQYFGPGTRLTVL.

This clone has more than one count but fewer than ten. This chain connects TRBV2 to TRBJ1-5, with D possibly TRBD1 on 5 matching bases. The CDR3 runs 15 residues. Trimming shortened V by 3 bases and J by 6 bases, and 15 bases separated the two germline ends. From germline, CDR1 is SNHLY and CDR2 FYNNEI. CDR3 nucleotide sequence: TGTGCCAGCAGTGAGGAGGGCGGCAGGGTTCAGCCCCAGCATTTT. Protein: CASSEEGGRVQPQHF.

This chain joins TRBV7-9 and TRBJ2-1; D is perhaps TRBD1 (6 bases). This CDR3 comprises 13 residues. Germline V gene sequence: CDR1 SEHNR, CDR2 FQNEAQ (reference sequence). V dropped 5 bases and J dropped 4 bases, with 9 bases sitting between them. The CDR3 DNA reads TGTGCCAGCAGCAGGACAGATTACAATGAGCAGTTCTTC. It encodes CASSRTDYNEQFF.

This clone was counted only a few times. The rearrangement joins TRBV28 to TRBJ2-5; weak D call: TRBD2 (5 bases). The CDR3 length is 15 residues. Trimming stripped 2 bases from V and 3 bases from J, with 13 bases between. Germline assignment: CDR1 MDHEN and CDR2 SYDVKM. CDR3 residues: CASSLDLERKETQYF. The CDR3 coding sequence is TGTGCCAGCAGTTTAGATCTGGAGCGGAAAGAGACCCAGTACTTC.

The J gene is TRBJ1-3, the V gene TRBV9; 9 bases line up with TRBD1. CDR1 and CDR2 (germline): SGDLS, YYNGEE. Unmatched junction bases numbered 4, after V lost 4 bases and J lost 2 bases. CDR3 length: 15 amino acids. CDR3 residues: CASSRTGETGNTIYF. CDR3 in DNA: TGTGCCAGCAGCCGGACAGGGGAGACTGGAAACACCATATATTTT.